Each of the 11 T cell receptor beta chains below was sequenced from the same sample in a study of cytomegalovirus exposure and HLA in healthy donors. Vbeta (60) and Jbeta (13) primers were used in the PCR. Produced via immunoSEQ multiplex PCR; TCRdb's table is partial and in-frame only. The sample shows 120,000 to 150,000 clones, roughly 80% of them seen only once. Specimen: PBMCs. These receptors all stem from a woman in her 30s in good health and CMV-seronegative.

As regards this clone: An end of the junction differs from the germline gene, which may be a read error. The V and J genes are TRBV2 and TRBJ2-1, with D perhaps matching TRBD2 (5 bases). Germline CDR1 reads SNHLY; CDR2 reads FYNNEI. This CDR3 contains 12 residues. For the CDR3, the DNA is TGTGCCAGCAGTGAAGATGGGAGAAACCGACTCTTC. It translates to CASSEDGRNRLF.

The rearrangement uses TRBV5-1 and TRBJ1-6, with a weak D call TRBD1 (5 bases). This CDR3 spans 12 amino acids. Trimming cost V 0 bases and J 11 bases, with 6 bases left between them. Germline CDR1 is SGHRS and CDR2 is YFSETQ. This chain's CDR3 is CASSLAGTPLHF. CDR3 coding DNA: TGCGCCAGCAGCTTGGCAGGGACACCCCTCCACTTT.

The chain employs TRBV7-9 and TRBJ1-1; D perhaps matches TRBD1 (6 bases). V shed 5 bases and J shed 1 base, with 8 bases lying between them. This CDR3 region has 13 residues. Germline-derived CDR1 and CDR2 are SEHNR and FQNEAQ (reference sequence). CDR3 residues: CASSLGANTEAFF. The CDR3 nucleotides read TGTGCCAGCAGCCTGGGGGCGAACACTGAAGCTTTCTTT.

The J gene is TRBJ2-3, the V gene TRBV19, with 11 bases lining up with TRBD1. The germline CDR1 and CDR2 sequences are LNHDA and SQIVND (reference sequence). J gave up 4 bases and V 6 bases, and 6 bases lay outside the gene matches. The CDR3 totals 15 residues. As DNA, the CDR3 is TGTGCCAGTAGGGGACAGGGGGGGTGGGCAGATACGCAGTATTTT. This sequence encodes CASRGQGGWADTQYF. The full variable domain, completed using reference TRBV19 and TRBJ2-3, is DGGITQSPKYLFRKEGQNVTLSCEQNLNHDAMYWYRQDPGQGLRLIYYSQIVNDFQKGDIAEGYSVSREKKESFPLTVTSAQKNPTAFYLCASRGQGGWADTQYFGPGTRLTVL.

The chain carries TRBV27 and TRBJ2-7; 8 bases align to TRBD1. CDR1 and CDR2 from the germline V gene are MNHEY and SMNVEV (reference sequence). The trim removed 1 base at V and 2 bases at J, leaving 4 bases unmatched. The CDR3 consists of 15 residues. Here the CDR3 DNA reads TGTGCCAGCAGTTTATGGGGGACAGGTACCTACGAGCAGTACTTC. Protein product: CASSLWGTGTYEQYF.

This rearrangement joins TRBV29-1 to TRBJ2-7, with TRBD1 matching over 7 bases. Germline CDR1 SQVTM, CDR2 ANQGSEA. J gave up 3 bases and V 6 bases, and 5 bases lay outside the gene matches. This CDR3 has 12 amino acids. CDR3 amino acids: CSVRQGDYEQYF. In DNA form, the CDR3 reads TGCAGCGTGAGACAGGGAGACTACGAGCAGTACTTC.

The sample holds a few counts of this clone. The gene calls are TRBV29-1 and TRBJ2-7, with 9 bases aligning to TRBD1. Germline CDR1 is SQVTM and CDR2 is ANQGSEA. Trimming at V came to 7 bases and at J to 6 bases, leaving 7 bases not matched to a gene. This CDR3 spans 12 amino acids. The CDR3 DNA follows: TGCAGCGCGGACAGGGGCGGCGGCGAGCAGTACTTC. It specifies CSADRGGGEQYF.

Of note for this clone: The junction shows a germline mismatch at one end, possibly a read error. This chain connects TRBV7-9 to TRBJ1-3, with TRBD1 as a possible D gene (6 bases). The CDR3 totals 16 residues. The germline V gene encodes CDR1 SEHNR and CDR2 FQNEAQ (reference sequence). The chain's CDR3 is CSSSKQGAHSGNTIYF. The CDR3 nucleotides are TGTTCCAGCAGCAAACAGGGTGCCCACTCTGGAAACACCATATATTTT.

The V and J genes are TRBV19 and TRBJ2-5, with D possibly TRBD1 on 6 matching bases. The V end was cut by 3 bases, the J end by 0 bases, with 8 bases between. CDR3 length: 14 amino acids. Germline CDR1 reads LNHDA; CDR2 reads SQIVND (reference sequence). CDR3 sequence (DNA): TGTGCCAGTAGTATTTGGGACAACCAAGAGACCCAGTACTTC. It translates to CASSIWDNQETQYF. Filled out from reference TRBV19 and TRBJ2-5, the complete variable domain reads DGGITQSPKYLFRKEGQNVTLSCEQNLNHDAMYWYRQDPGQGLRLIYYSQIVNDFQKGDIAEGYSVSREKKESFPLTVTSAQKNPTAFYLCASSIWDNQETQYFGPGTRLLVL.

V usage is TRBV7-6 and J usage is TRBJ1-1; 7 bases fit TRBD1. Trimming at V came to 5 bases and at J to 11 bases, leaving 14 bases not matched to a gene. Germline loops: CDR1 SGHVS, CDR2 FNYEAQ. This CDR3 comprises 14 residues. The chain's CDR3 is CASSAETGPTGAFF. CDR3 DNA sequence: TGTGCCAGCAGCGCGGAGACAGGGCCTACTGGGGCTTTCTTT.

V gene TRBV6-1 combines with J gene TRBJ2-7, with D possibly matching TRBD1 (5 bases). CDR1 MNHNS and CDR2 SASEGT come from the germline V gene. Trimming took 7 bases from V and 0 from J, leaving 16 bases between them. The CDR3 is made up of 15 amino acids. The CDR3 loop is CASTEIPDTSYEQYF. The CDR3, as DNA: TGTGCCAGCACCGAAATCCCGGACACCTCCTACGAGCAGTACTTC.